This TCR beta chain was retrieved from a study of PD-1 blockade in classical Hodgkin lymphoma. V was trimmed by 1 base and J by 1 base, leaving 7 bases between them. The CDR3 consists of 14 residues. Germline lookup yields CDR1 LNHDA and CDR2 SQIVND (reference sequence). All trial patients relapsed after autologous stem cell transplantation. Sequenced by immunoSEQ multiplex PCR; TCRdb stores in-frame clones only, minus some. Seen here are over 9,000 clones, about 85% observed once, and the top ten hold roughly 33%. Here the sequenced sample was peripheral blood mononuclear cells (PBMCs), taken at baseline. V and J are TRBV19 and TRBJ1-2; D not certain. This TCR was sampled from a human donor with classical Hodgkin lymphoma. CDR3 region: CASSIGQVNYGYTF. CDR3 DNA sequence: TGTGCCAGTAGTATAGGGCAGGTTAACTATGGCTACACCTTC.